The 2 T cell receptor beta chains given below trace back to one sample, sequenced in a study of blood T cell repertoires in COVID-19. TCRdb's table, derived via immunoSEQ multiplex PCR, lists solely in-frame clones and lacks some. The top ten clones hold approximately 1.5% of a sample with approximately 250,000 clones, around 86% of them seen once. Source material: peripheral blood. These receptors all stem from a woman aged 60-75 years who had recovered from COVID-19.

This chain uses TRBV6-1 with TRBJ1-5; TRBD1 matches 7 bases. The length of the CDR3 is 15 residues. CDR1 MNHNS and CDR2 SASEGT come from the germline V gene. The V segment lost 5 bases and the J segment 2 bases; nucleotides outside the gene matches: 6. CDR3 sequence: CASSPQGPGNQPQHF. The CDR3 nucleotides are TGTGCCAGCAGTCCACAGGGGCCCGGCAATCAGCCCCAGCATTTT.

This clone was observed once. J is TRBJ1-5 and V is TRBV19; 7 positions agree with TRBD1. V dropped 6 bases and J dropped 6; count of bases not matched to a gene: 8. Germline V gene lookup returns CDR1 LNHDA and CDR2 SQIVND (reference sequence). The CDR3 contains 14 residues. The CDR3 protein is CASSNTGAAQPQHF. In nucleotides, the CDR3 is TGTGCCAGTAGCAATACAGGGGCTGCTCAGCCCCAGCATTTT. The entire variable domain, with the rest obtained from reference TRBV19 and TRBJ1-5, is as follows: DGGITQSPKYLFRKEGQNVTLSCEQNLNHDAMYWYRQDPGQGLRLIYYSQIVNDFQKGDIAEGYSVSREKKESFPLTVTSAQKNPTAFYLCASSNTGAAQPQHFGDGTRLSIL.